Presented here are 26 T cell receptor beta chains from one specimen sequenced in a study of neurological immune-mediated disorders. One entry per CDR3 protein, called by TCRdb with MiXCR from the 5' RACE reads. The sample shows over 11,000 distinct CDR3 sequences, about 9.4% of them seen only once. The sample comprised PBMCs. The receptors here all came from a woman aged 35 to 49 in good health.

There are many counts of this clonotype. The gene calls are TRBV7-9 and TRBJ1-1; tentative D call: TRBD1 (5 bases). Germline assignment: CDR1 SEHNR and CDR2 FQNEAQ (reference sequence). The V gene lost 8 bases and the J gene lost 5 bases, with 15 bases spanning the gap. The CDR3 runs 13 residues. The CDR3 reads CASVEGALTEAFF. As DNA, the CDR3 is TGTGCCAGCGTGGAAGGGGCTTTGACTGAAGCTTTCTTT.

This clonotype has ten or more counts. This sequence joins TRBV6-6 and TRBJ2-7; 9 nucleotides line up with TRBD2. Germline V gene lookup returns CDR1 MNHNY and CDR2 SVGAGI (reference sequence). The CDR3 is made up of 15 amino acids. V was pared by 6 bases and J by 1 base, with 7 bases of the junction left unmatched. CDR3 DNA sequence: TGTGCCAGCAGCCCAGCGGGAGGCTTTTCCTACGAGCAGTACTTC. Its translation is CASSPAGGFSYEQYF.

Many counts were recorded for this clonotype. V and J are TRBV7-8 and TRBJ2-2; 10 bases agree with TRBD2. The CDR3 covers 14 residues. CDR1 and CDR2 (germline): SGHVS, FQNEAQ. With 5 bases clipped from V and 5 bases from J, the junction kept 2 bases outside the gene matches. In DNA form, the CDR3 reads TGTGCCAGCAGCCAGGGACTAGCGACCGGGGAGCTGTTTTTT. Encoded protein: CASSQGLATGELFF.

The table lists this clonotype with many counts. This chain connects TRBV7-2 to TRBJ1-1; D unresolved. Looked up from germline, CDR1 is SGHTA and CDR2 is FQGNSA. Trimming left V 3 bases short and J 5 bases short, with 10 bases between. The CDR3 is 13 amino acids. CDR3 in amino acids: CASSLDRATEAFF. The CDR3 bases are TGTGCCAGCAGCTTGGATAGGGCGACTGAAGCTTTCTTT.

This clonotype came up many times. This chain links TRBV6-1 with TRBJ2-7, with 11 bases aligning to TRBD2. Per the germline V gene, CDR1 is MNHNS and CDR2 is SASEGT. The CDR3 spans 16 residues. V lost 4 bases, J lost 7 bases, and 12 bases stayed unmatched. The CDR3 sequence is CASSARLAGSPAEQYF. The CDR3 DNA is TGTGCCAGCAGTGCCCGACTAGCGGGATCACCGGCGGAGCAGTACTTC.

This clonotype was observed many times. The rearrangement links TRBV20-1 to TRBJ2-1, with 12 positions matching TRBD2. The CDR3 loop spans 15 amino acids. Germline-derived CDR1 and CDR2 are DFQATT and SNEGSKA (reference sequence). V dropped 3 bases and J dropped 6; count of bases not matched to a gene: 6. CDR3 DNA sequence: TGCAGTGCTAGGGGGGGACTAGCGGGCTTCAATGAGCAGTTCTTC. Its protein is CSARGGLAGFNEQFF.

This clonotype was observed at least ten times. CDR3 in DNA: TGCAGTGCTAGACCGCCAGCGGGAGTTATCTACGAGCAGTACTTC. Translation: CSARPPAGVIYEQYF. The chain recombines TRBV20-1 with TRBJ2-7; TRBD2 matches at 8 bases. V dropped 2 bases and J dropped 3; count of bases not matched to a gene: 9. This CDR3 is 15 amino acids long. Per germline, CDR1 DFQATT and CDR2 SNEGSKA (reference sequence).

Many counts were recorded for this clonotype. The J gene is TRBJ2-2, the V gene TRBV5-1; 13 bases are shared with TRBD2. This CDR3 has 16 amino acids. The junction had 7 bases not matched to a gene; V was cut back by 0 bases and J by 11 bases. From germline, CDR1 is SGHRS and CDR2 YFSETQ. In DNA, the CDR3 is TGCGCCAGCAGCTTGGGTCCGGGACTAGCGGGAAGTGAGCTGTTTTTT. It encodes CASSLGPGLAGSELFF. The full variable domain, completed using reference TRBV5-1 and TRBJ2-2, is KAGVTQTPRYLIKTRGQQVTLSCSPISGHRSVSWYQQTPGQGLQFLFEYFSETQRNKGNFPGRFSGRQFSNSRSEMNVSTLELGDSALYLCASSLGPGLAGSELFFGEGSRLTVL.

The rearrangement links TRBV12-3 or TRBV12-4 to TRBJ2-7; D might be TRBD1 (5 bases). Trimming took off 5 bases at V and 7 bases at J, with 18 bases between the two ends. The CDR3 covers 14 residues. The CDR3 region is CASSPQQDPNEQYF. In DNA, the CDR3 is TGTGCCAGCAGTCCCCAACAGGACCCGAATGAGCAGTACTTC.

In this sample, this clonotype turned up a few times. The chain combines TRBV5-4 with TRBJ2-3; D might be TRBD2 (5 bases). The V gene's germline CDR1 is SGHNT and CDR2 YYREEE (reference sequence). Trimming cost V 5 bases and J 4 bases, with 20 bases left between them. The CDR3 is 16 residues long. The CDR3: CASSKSGSNYADTQYF. In nucleotides, the CDR3 is TGTGCCAGCAGTAAATCGGGGAGCAACTACGCAGATACGCAGTATTTT.

This clonotype was counted ten times or more. The CDR3 protein is CASSPRDRGANQPQHF. The CDR3 bases are TGTGCCAGCAGTCCGCGGGACAGGGGGGCCAATCAGCCCCAGCATTTT. The gene calls are TRBV12-3 or TRBV12-4 and TRBJ1-5; TRBD1 aligns across 11 bases. This CDR3 region has 16 residues. The J segment lost 3 bases and the V segment lost 5 bases, leaving 6 bases of the junction unmatched.

This clonotype occurred many times. The chain couples TRBV5-1 to TRBJ2-5; D is perhaps TRBD2 (6 bases). The length of the CDR3 is 15 residues. V was cut by 0 bases and J by 4 bases, with 13 bases left in between. Germline V gene sequence: CDR1 SGHRS, CDR2 YFSETQ. The CDR3 protein is CASSLAQGGPETQYF. The CDR3 region has the DNA TGCGCCAGCAGCTTGGCCCAGGGAGGCCCAGAGACCCAGTACTTC.

This clonotype was recorded at least ten times. The chain employs TRBV4-2 and TRBJ2-5; 7 bases match TRBD2. The length of the CDR3 is 14 residues. The V gene's germline CDR1 is LGHNA and CDR2 YNFKEQ. Losses at the gene ends were 2 bases for V and 5 bases for J; bases not matched to a gene: 5. This chain's CDR3 is CASSQSGGGETQYF. The CDR3 DNA follows: TGTGCCAGCAGCCAATCGGGAGGAGGGGAGACCCAGTACTTC.

This clonotype has at least ten counts. The rearrangement links TRBV7-2 to TRBJ2-7; TRBD2 matches at 8 bases. Germline V lookup: CDR1 SGHTA, CDR2 FQGNSA. This CDR3 has 15 residues. Trimming removed 5 bases from V and 4 bases from J; junction bases left unmatched: 10. The CDR3: CASSPLAAGVYEQYF. The CDR3 bases are TGTGCCAGCAGCCCACTAGCGGCGGGGGTTTACGAGCAGTACTTC.

This clonotype was recorded many times. The CDR3 is CASSRGSSTGQPQHF. For the CDR3, the DNA is TGCGCCAGCAGCCGAGGATCCTCAACGGGGCAGCCCCAGCATTTT. V gene TRBV4-1 combines with J gene TRBJ1-5, with D unresolved. There are 15 residues in the CDR3. CDR1 is MGHRA and CDR2 is YSYEKL in the germline V gene. V shed 4 bases and J shed 7 bases, with 17 bases lying between them.

This clonotype came up many times. Written as DNA, the CDR3 is TGCGCCAGCAGCTTGAGACAGGGGGCGAACACTGAAGCTTTCTTT. It codes for CASSLRQGANTEAFF. The chain uses TRBV5-1 and TRBJ1-1; 10 bases are a match to TRBD1. Germline trimming cut 1 base from V and 1 base from J; bases unmatched to any gene: 1. CDR1 and CDR2 from the germline V gene are SGHRS and YFSETQ. CDR3 length: 15 amino acids. Supplemented by reference TRBV5-1 and TRBJ1-1, the full variable domain reads KAGVTQTPRYLIKTRGQQVTLSCSPISGHRSVSWYQQTPGQGLQFLFEYFSETQRNKGNFPGRFSGRQFSNSRSEMNVSTLELGDSALYLCASSLRQGANTEAFFGQGTRLTVV.

The chain employs TRBV12-3 or TRBV12-4 and TRBJ1-2; maybe TRBD1 (5 bases). Deletions cut 5 bases from V and 4 bases from J, with 20 bases between. The CDR3 loop spans 16 amino acids. CDR3 sequence reads: CASSPIPSGEGYGYTF. CDR3 bases: TGTGCCAGCAGTCCCATACCCTCGGGGGAAGGCTATGGCTACACCTTC.

This clonotype was found a few times. A much larger clone differs by one base, so this may be a read error. The V call is TRBV28, the J call TRBJ1-1; D is uncertain. Germline-derived CDR1 and CDR2 are MDHEN and SYDVKM. CDR3 length: 13 residues. V lost 10 bases and J lost 2, with 14 bases in between. For the CDR3, the DNA is TGTGCCAACAGCCTAACAGCCAACACTGAAGCTTTCTTT. Translated, it gives CANSLTANTEAFF.

This clonotype has a count of ten or more. The rearrangement links TRBV20-1 to TRBJ1-1; D unresolved. The germline V gene encodes CDR1 DFQATT and CDR2 SNEGSKA (reference sequence). V shed 6 bases and J shed 1 base, with 12 bases lying between them. The CDR3 loop spans 13 amino acids. The CDR3 DNA reads as TGCAGTGCGCGGGCGGGGTCGAACACTGAAGCTTTCTTT. As protein: CSARAGSNTEAFF.

This clonotype was recorded many times. The chain employs TRBV5-1 and TRBJ2-3; the match to TRBD2 covers 7 bases. Germline-derived CDR1 and CDR2 are SGHRS and YFSETQ. The CDR3 has 14 residues. V shed 4 bases, J shed 7 bases, and the junction held 9 bases outside the gene matches. The CDR3 coding sequence is TGCGCCAGCAGCGGCGGGGACTATTCAAATACGCAGTATTTT. This gives the protein CASSGGDYSNTQYF.

This clonotype was counted many times. V usage is TRBV5-4 and J usage is TRBJ1-1; no clear D gene. Per germline, CDR1 SGHNT and CDR2 YYREEE (reference sequence). Trimming took 4 bases from V and 4 from J, leaving 8 bases between them. This CDR3 has 12 amino acids. CDR3 region: CASSPGSTEAFF. Written as DNA, the CDR3 is TGTGCCAGCAGCCCGGGGAGCACTGAAGCTTTCTTT.

This clonotype came up many times. The chain carries TRBV20-1 and TRBJ2-1; D ambiguous. From germline, CDR1 is DFQATT and CDR2 SNEGSKA (reference sequence). The V gene lost 4 bases and the J gene lost 9 bases, with 10 bases spanning the gap. This CDR3 is built from 11 residues. The CDR3 region is CSAMILGEQFF. The CDR3 DNA sequence: TGCAGTGCTATGATTTTGGGTGAGCAGTTCTTC.

This clonotype was seen at least ten times. This chain connects TRBV2 to TRBJ1-1; D is undetermined. CDR3 length: 10 amino acids. Germline V gene sequence: CDR1 SNHLY, CDR2 FYNNEI. V was pared by 4 bases and J by 10 bases, with 7 bases between. CDR3 sequence: CASSGLLAFF. DNA of the CDR3: TGTGCCAGCAGTGGACTATTAGCTTTCTTT.

There are many counts of this clonotype. The chain recombines TRBV18 with TRBJ1-6; TRBD1 might be the D (6 bases). In germline, CDR1 is KGHSH, CDR2 LQKENI. Trimming stripped 6 bases from V and 10 bases from J, with 22 bases between. The CDR3 runs to 16 residues. The CDR3 spells CASSIREQGSESPLHF. DNA of the CDR3: TGTGCCAGCTCGATCAGGGAACAGGGTTCTGAATCACCCCTCCACTTT. Using reference TRBV18 and TRBJ1-6 for the parts outside the CDR3, the full variable domain is NAGVMQNPRHLVRRRGQEARLRCSPMKGHSHVYWYRQLPEEGLKFMVYLQKENIIDESGMPKERFSAEFPKEGPSILRIQQVVRGDSAAYFCASSIREQGSESPLHFGNGTRLTVT.

J is TRBJ2-3 and V is TRBV5-1, with 7 positions matching TRBD1. The V and J ends lost 9 bases and 0 bases, in that order; junction bases with no gene match: 7. The CDR3 totals 14 residues. Germline values: CDR1 SGHRS, CDR2 YFSETQ. CDR3 region: CATPRGQSTDTQYF. CDR3 nucleotide sequence: TGCGCCACCCCGAGGGGACAGAGCACAGATACGCAGTATTTT.

V usage is TRBV6-6 and J usage is TRBJ1-2; D possibly corresponds to TRBD1 (5 bases). V dropped 5 bases and J dropped 5 bases, with 12 bases sitting between them. The germline V gene has CDR1 MNHNY and CDR2 SVGAGI (reference sequence). The CDR3 covers 13 residues. CDR3 sequence: CASSQTEMYGYTF. The CDR3 DNA reads as TGTGCCAGCAGTCAGACAGAGATGTATGGCTACACCTTC.